The text below deals with one T cell receptor (beta chain). Using immunoSEQ multiplex PCR, the repertoire was profiled, and TCRdb retains in-frame clones only, with some absent. The sample shows fewer than 500,000 clones, about 90% of them seen only once. This entry belongs to a study of blood T cell repertoires in COVID-19. The overall study: The origin of the acute and convalescent COVID-19 samples was the United States, Italy and Spain. PBMCs, B-cell-depleted T cells, or T cells provided the cDNA or gDNA that made up the material.

Individuals drawn from around 24 US areas were roughly 18 to 95 years old. Sequenced input: PBMCs or T cells enriched from blood (not recorded which). This TCR was recovered from a woman aged 18-29 years who had recovered from COVID-19.

CDR3 bases: TGCGCCAGCAGCTTTGACAGCCCATTTGGGGCTGAAGCTTTCTTT. Translation gives CASSFDSPFGAEAFF. The rearrangement joins TRBV5-1 to TRBJ1-1; possibly TRBD1 for D (5 bases). Deletions cut 2 bases from V and 6 bases from J, with 17 bases between. The CDR3 extends over 15 amino acids. Germline assignment: CDR1 SGHRS and CDR2 YFSETQ.